This is a list of T cell receptor beta chains from one sample in a study of blood T cell repertoires in COVID-19. Here immunoSEQ multiplex PCR was the method, and the copy in TCRdb shows in-frame clones only, minus some. The sample yields more than 110,000 clones, about 80% seen once. Input material: peripheral blood. All receptors derive from a man in his sixties with acute or convalescent COVID-19. CDR3s include the opening cysteine and the closing phenylalanine or tryptophan. A D gene is named only where the DNA matches it firmly. Clone size appears in some rows only: once, few, many, or a class for an expanded clone.

CDR3 DNA	CDR3 protein	V gene	J gene	D gene	clone size
TGTGCCAGCAGCCTCGACAGGGTTGATAATTCACCCCTCCACTTT	CASSLDRVDNSPLHF	TRBV16	TRBJ1-6	TRBD1	once
TGTGCCAGCAGTTTTTCGGGGAGGGGTTTCGATTTATCAGATACGCAGTATTTT	CASSFSGRGFDLSDTQYF	TRBV27	TRBJ2-3	TRBD2	NA
TGTGCCAGCAGCCAGGCGGGCTACGAGCAGTACTTC	CASSQAGYEQYF	TRBV7-9	TRBJ2-7	NA	NA
TGCGCCAGCAGCTTGGAGAGGGCCCCGACGGACGAGCAGTACTTC	CASSLERAPTDEQYF	TRBV5-1	TRBJ2-7	NA	NA
TGTGCCAGCAGCTTGGGGGCGTACGGGGAGCTGTTTTTT	CASSLGAYGELFF	TRBV5-6	TRBJ2-2	NA	NA
TGTGCCACCAGCAGAGATGGGGGGGCCGGGGAGCTGTTTTTT	CATSRDGGAGELFF	TRBV15	TRBJ2-2	TRBD2	NA
TGTGCCAGCAGTTCCGGGGGTCGCGGCTACACCTTC	CASSSGGRGYTF	TRBV28	TRBJ1-2	NA	NA
TGTGCCAGTAGTGGCTCCCGGGACAGCTATGGCTACACCTTC	CASSGSRDSYGYTF	TRBV19	TRBJ1-2	TRBD1	NA
TGTGCCAGCAGGTACCCCGGAGGTAGCAATCAGCCCCAGCATTTT	CASRYPGGSNQPQHF	TRBV28	TRBJ1-5	NA	NA
TGTGCCAGCAGCCTAGGGGGGACTTTACCTGGGGCCAACGTCCTGACTTTC	CASSLGGTLPGANVLTF	TRBV11-3	TRBJ2-6	NA	NA
TGTGCCAGTAGTACGTACAGTCTTTATGGCTACACCTTC	CASSTYSLYGYTF	TRBV19	TRBJ1-2	NA	NA
TGTGCCAGCAGCCCTAGCGGGGGCTGGGAGACCCAGTACTTC	CASSPSGGWETQYF	TRBV9	TRBJ2-5	TRBD2	NA
TGTGCCAGCAGCTCCCTCCTGAACCCCAGGGCTAGTGGTCAGCCCCAGCATTTT	CASSSLLNPRASGQPQHF	TRBV6-4	TRBJ1-5	NA	NA
TGTGCCAGCAGTTTAGGGACAGGGGGATCCTACGAGCAGTACTTC	CASSLGTGGSYEQYF	TRBV27	TRBJ2-7	TRBD1	NA
TGTGCCAGCAGCTTTGCGGACAATCAGCCCCAGCATTTT	CASSFADNQPQHF	TRBV11-2	TRBJ1-5	NA	NA
TGTGCCAGCCTACCATATACGCAGTATTTT	CASLPYTQYF	TRBV7-9	TRBJ2-3	NA	NA
TGTGCCAGCAGCTTACCGGGACTAGCGGGTGGCAGCTCCTACGAGCAGTACTTC	CASSLPGLAGGSSYEQYF	TRBV7-8	TRBJ2-7	TRBD2	once
TGTGCCAGCAGTAAGACAGGGGCCGGGAACACTGAAGCTTTCTTT	CASSKTGAGNTEAFF	TRBV27	TRBJ1-1	TRBD1	NA
TGCGCCAGCAGCTCCGGGACAGGGAGGACCGGGGAGCTGTTTTTT	CASSSGTGRTGELFF	TRBV5-1	TRBJ2-2	TRBD1	NA
TGTGCCTGGGGAACAACAGGGGTTTCACCCCTCCACTTT	CAWGTTGVSPLHF	TRBV30	TRBJ1-6	TRBD1	NA
TGTGCCAGCAGTTCGCAGGCTATCAACACAGATACGCAGTATTTT	CASSSQAINTDTQYF	TRBV7-9	TRBJ2-3	NA	NA
TGCAGTGCCGGCGACCCGCCGGGTTTGTTCTTC	CSAGDPPGLFF	TRBV20-1	TRBJ2-1	NA	few
TGTGCCAGCAGTTTAGCCACTAGCGGAGATACGCAGTATTTT	CASSLATSGDTQYF	TRBV27	TRBJ2-3	TRBD2	NA
TGTGCCAGCAGTGCAGGGTTTAACGAGCAGTACTTC	CASSAGFNEQYF	TRBV5-4	TRBJ2-7	NA	NA
TGTGCCAGCAGTTACGGGGCGGGAGGGACTCAAGAGACCCAGTACTTC	CASSYGAGGTQETQYF	TRBV6-2/TRBV6-3	TRBJ2-5	TRBD2	NA
TGCGCCAGCAGCATGGGACAGGGGTTAGACTATGGCTACACCTTC	CASSMGQGLDYGYTF	TRBV5-1	TRBJ1-2	TRBD1	NA
TGTGCCTGGAGTCGTGGTGGAGGGGGCGTTGGAAACACCATATATTTT	CAWSRGGGGVGNTIYF	TRBV30	TRBJ1-3	TRBD1	NA
TGTGCCAGCACCCGGGACAGCACAAATCAGCCCCAGCATTTT	CASTRDSTNQPQHF	TRBV28	TRBJ1-5	TRBD1	many
TGTGCCAGCAGCTTCGGGACTGCGTTTGGAAACACCATATATTTT	CASSFGTAFGNTIYF	TRBV7-2	TRBJ1-3	NA	few
TGCAGCGCCGGGACTGTCTACAATGAGCAGTTCTTC	CSAGTVYNEQFF	TRBV29-1	TRBJ2-1	NA	NA
TGTGCCACCAGTGACCAGGGGTTTAGTCAGCCCCAGCATTTT	CATSDQGFSQPQHF	TRBV24-1	TRBJ1-5	NA	few